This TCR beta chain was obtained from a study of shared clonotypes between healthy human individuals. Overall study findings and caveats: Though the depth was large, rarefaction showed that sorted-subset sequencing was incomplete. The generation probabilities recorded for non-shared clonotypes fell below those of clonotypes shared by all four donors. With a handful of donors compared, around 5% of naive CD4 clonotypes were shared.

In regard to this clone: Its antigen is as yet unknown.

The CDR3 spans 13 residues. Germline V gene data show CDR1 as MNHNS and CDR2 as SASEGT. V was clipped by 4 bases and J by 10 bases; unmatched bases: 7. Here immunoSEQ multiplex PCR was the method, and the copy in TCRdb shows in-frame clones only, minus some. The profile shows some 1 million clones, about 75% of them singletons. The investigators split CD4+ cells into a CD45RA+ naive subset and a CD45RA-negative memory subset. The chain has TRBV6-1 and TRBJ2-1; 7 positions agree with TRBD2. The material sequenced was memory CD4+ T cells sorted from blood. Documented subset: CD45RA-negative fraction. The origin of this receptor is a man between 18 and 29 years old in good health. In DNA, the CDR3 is TGTGCCAGCAGTGCGGTAACTAGCGCCGAGCAGTTCTTC. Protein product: CASSAVTSAEQFF.